This T cell receptor beta chain was captured in a study of breast tumors, draining lymph nodes, adjacent tissues. Study results and caveats: Tumors had less TCR diversity than lymph nodes, more than nontumor tissue. Data only fit, rather than demonstrated, lymph node origin of most tumor T cells. The data were judged consistent with most tumor T cells coming from lymph node and expanding in tumor.

This CDR3 has 16 amino acids. With V trimmed by 0 bases and J by 5 bases, 4 bases remained unmatched. Looked up from germline, CDR1 is WNHNN and CDR2 is SYGVQD (reference sequence). With regard to this clonotype: Its antigen remains unidentified.

One entry per CDR3 protein results from TCRdb running MiXCR on the multiplex PCR reads. The sample consists of 140,000 to 150,000 distinct CDR3 sequences, about 31% of them appearing once. Axillary draining lymph nodes of breast cancer patients supplied the node samples. The chain employs TRBV10-1 and TRBJ2-1; 10 nucleotides agree with TRBD2. Sequenced sample: axillary lymph node tissue. The receptor was derived from a female donor with breast cancer. Some clones in this sample may be carry-over from other donors' samples. The CDR3 protein is CASSESVLAGDNEQFF. CDR3 nucleotides: TGCGCCAGCAGTGAGTCCGTCCTAGCGGGGGACAATGAGCAGTTCTTC.